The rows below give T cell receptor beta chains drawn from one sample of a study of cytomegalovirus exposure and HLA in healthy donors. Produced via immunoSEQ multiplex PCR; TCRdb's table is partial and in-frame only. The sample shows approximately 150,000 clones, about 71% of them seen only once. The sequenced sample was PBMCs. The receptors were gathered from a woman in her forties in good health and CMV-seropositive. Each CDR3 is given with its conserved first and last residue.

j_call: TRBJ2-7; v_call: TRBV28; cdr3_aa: CASRSGTGVFHEQYF
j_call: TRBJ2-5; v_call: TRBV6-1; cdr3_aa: CASKPLAGGGQTQYF
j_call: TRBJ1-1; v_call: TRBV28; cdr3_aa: CASSFPQGRGVRNTEAFF
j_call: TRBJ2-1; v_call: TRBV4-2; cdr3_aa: CASSQGGLAGEDEQFF
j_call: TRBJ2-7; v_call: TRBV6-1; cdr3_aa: CAISQGNEQYF
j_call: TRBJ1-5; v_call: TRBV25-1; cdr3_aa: CASSDGQYSNQPQHF
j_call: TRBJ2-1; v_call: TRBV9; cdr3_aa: CASSVDGGALKEQFF
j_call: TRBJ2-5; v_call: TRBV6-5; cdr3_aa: CASSYGLAGAKYF
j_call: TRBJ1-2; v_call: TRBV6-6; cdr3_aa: CASRPTGSYGYTF
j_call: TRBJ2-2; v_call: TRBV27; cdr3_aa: CASSRLAGVGGELFF
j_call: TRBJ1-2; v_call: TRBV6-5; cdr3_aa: CASRLGQGGGYTF
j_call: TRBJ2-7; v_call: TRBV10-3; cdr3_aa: CAISEGTGRGYEQYF
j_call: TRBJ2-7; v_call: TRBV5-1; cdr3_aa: CASSYGLAGGSYEQYF
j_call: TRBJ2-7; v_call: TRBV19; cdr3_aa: CASRKGLAVSYEQYF
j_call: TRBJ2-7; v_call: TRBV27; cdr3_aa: CASSADRDSHEQYF
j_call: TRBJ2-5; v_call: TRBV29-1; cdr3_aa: CSAITQETQYF
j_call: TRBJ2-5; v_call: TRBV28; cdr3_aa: CASIGGGGRETQYF
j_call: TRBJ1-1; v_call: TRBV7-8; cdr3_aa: CASSLGQAHNTEAFF
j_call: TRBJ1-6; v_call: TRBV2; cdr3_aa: CASSVGGRGSPLHF
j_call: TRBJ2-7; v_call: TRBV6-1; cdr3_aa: CASGQGRTYEQYF
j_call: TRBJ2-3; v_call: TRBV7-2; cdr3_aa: CASSFRGGVTDTQYF
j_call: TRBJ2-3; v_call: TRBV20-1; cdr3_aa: CSASRSDTQYF
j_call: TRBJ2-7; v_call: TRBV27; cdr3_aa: CASSFGGVREQYF
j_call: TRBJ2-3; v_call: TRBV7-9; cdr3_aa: CDSSFAGTRADTQYF
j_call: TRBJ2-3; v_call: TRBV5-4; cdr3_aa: CASSLLAGGTDTQYF
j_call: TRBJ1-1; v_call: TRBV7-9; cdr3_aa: CASSVRGEAFF
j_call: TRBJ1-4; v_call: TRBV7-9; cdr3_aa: CASRDREAGKLFF
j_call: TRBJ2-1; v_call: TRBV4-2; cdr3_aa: CASSQEGSNYEQFF
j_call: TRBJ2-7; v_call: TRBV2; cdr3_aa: CASLSIWDSLYEQYF